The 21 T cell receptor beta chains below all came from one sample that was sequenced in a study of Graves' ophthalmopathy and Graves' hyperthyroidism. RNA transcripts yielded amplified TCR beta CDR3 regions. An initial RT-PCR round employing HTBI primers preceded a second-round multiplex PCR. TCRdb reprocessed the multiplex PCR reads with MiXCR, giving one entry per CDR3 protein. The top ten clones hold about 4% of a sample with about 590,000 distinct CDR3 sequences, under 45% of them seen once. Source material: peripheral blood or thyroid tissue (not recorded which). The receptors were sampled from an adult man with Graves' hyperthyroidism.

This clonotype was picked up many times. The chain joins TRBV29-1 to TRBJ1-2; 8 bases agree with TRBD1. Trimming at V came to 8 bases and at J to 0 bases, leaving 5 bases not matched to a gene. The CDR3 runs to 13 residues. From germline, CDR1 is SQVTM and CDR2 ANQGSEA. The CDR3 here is CSTDRGANYGYTF. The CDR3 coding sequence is TGCAGCACCGACAGGGGAGCTAACTATGGCTACACCTTC.

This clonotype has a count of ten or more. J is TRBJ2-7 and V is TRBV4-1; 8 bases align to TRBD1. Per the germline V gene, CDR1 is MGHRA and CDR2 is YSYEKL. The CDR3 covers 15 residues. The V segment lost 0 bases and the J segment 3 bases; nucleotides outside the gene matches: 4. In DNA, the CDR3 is TGCGCCAGCAGCCAAGATGGACAGGGATACTACGAGCAGTACTTC. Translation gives CASSQDGQGYYEQYF.

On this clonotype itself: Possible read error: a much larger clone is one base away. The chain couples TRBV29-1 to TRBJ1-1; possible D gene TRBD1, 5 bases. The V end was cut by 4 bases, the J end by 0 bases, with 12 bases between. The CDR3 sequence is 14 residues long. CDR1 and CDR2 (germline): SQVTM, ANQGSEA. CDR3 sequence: CSVGPGWVNTEAFF. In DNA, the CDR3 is TGCAGCGTTGGCCCAGGGTGGGTGAACACTGAAGCTTTCTTT.

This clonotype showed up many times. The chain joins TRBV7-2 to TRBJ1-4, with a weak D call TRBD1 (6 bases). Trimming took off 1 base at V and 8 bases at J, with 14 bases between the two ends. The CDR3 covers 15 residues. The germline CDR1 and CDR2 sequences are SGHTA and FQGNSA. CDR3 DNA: TGTGCCAGCAGCTTAGAACGGGGGGCGCGAGAAAAACTGTTTTTT. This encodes CASSLERGAREKLFF.

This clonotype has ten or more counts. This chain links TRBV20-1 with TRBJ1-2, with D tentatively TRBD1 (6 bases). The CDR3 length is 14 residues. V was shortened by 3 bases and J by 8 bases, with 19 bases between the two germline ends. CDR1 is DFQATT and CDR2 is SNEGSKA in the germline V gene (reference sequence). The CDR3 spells CSARASGALGGYTF. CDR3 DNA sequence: TGCAGTGCTAGGGCATCAGGGGCTCTCGGAGGCTACACCTTC.

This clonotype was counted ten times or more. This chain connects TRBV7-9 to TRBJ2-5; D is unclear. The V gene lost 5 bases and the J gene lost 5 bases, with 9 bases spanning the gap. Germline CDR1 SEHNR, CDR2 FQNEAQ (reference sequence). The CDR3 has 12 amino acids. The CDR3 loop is CASSHIEETQYF. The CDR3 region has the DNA TGTGCCAGCAGCCATATTGAGGAGACCCAGTACTTC.

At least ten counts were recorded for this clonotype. CDR3 sequence: CASSVRQGQGTGGELFF. The CDR3 nucleotides are TGTGCCAGCAGCGTACGCCAGGGACAGGGGACGGGCGGGGAGCTGTTTTTT. The chain is built from TRBV9 and TRBJ2-2; 10 bases are a match to TRBD1. V was clipped by 1 base and J by 7 bases; unmatched bases: 10. This CDR3 spans 17 amino acids. Germline CDR1 is SGDLS and CDR2 is YYNGEE.

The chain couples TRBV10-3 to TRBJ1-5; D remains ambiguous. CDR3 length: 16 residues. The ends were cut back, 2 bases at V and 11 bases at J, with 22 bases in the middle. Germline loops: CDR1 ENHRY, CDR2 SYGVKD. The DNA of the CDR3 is TGTGCCATCAGTGAGAGGTTAGCGGGAGATAAAGAGACCCAGCATTTT. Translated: CAISERLAGDKETQHF.

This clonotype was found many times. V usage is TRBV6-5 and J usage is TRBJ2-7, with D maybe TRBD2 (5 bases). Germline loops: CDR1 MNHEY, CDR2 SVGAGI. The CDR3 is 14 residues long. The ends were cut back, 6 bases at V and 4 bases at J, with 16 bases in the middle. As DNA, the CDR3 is TGTGCCAGCAGCCCCGAGGGTGACGGATACGAGCAGTACTTC. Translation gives CASSPEGDGYEQYF.

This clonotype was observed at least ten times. The CDR3 nucleotides are TGTGCCAGCAAGGTCTCCTACGAGCAGTACTTC. Amino acids: CASKVSYEQYF. The chain links TRBV6-5 to TRBJ2-7; no firm D call. Germline-derived CDR1 and CDR2 are MNHEY and SVGAGI. The CDR3 extends over 11 amino acids. Trimming pared 7 bases from V and 0 bases from J, leaving 4 bases between.

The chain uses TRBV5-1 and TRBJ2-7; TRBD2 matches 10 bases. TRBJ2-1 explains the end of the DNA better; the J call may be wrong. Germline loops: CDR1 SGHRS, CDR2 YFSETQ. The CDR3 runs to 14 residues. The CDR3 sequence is CASSFSGRQNEQFF. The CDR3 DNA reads TGCGCCAGCAGCTTTAGCGGGAGGCAAAATGAGCAGTTCTTC.

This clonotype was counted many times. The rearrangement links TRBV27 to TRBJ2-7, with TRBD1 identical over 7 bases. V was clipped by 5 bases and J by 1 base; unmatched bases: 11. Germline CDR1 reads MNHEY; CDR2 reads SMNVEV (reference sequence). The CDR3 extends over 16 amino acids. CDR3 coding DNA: TGTGCCAGCAGTCGATCCACAGGGGAATGGTCCTACGAGCAGTACTTC. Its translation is CASSRSTGEWSYEQYF.

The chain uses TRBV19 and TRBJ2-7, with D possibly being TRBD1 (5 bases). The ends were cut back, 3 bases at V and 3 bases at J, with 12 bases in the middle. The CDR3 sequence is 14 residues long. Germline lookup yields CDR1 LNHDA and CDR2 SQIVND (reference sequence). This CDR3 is CASSIVQGYYEQYF. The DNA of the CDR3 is TGTGCCAGTAGTATCGTGCAGGGTTACTACGAGCAGTACTTC.

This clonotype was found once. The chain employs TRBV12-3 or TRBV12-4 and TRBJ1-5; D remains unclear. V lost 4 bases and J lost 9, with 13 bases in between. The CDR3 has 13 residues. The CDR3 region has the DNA TGTGCCAGCAGTTCAGGCCCAAGACTGCCCCAGCATTTT. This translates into CASSSGPRLPQHF.

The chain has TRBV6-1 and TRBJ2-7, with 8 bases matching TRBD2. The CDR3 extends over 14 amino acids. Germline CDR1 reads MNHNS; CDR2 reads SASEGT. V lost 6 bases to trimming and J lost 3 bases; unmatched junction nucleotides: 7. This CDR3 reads CASRPLADSYEQYF. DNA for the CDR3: TGTGCCAGCAGGCCACTAGCGGACAGCTACGAGCAGTACTTC.

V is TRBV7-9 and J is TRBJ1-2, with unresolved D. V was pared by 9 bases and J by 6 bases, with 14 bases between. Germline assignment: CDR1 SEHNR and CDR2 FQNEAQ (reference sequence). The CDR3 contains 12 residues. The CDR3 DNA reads TGTGCCAGTAGTATGTTCCGGGATGGCTACACCTTC. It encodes CASSMFRDGYTF.

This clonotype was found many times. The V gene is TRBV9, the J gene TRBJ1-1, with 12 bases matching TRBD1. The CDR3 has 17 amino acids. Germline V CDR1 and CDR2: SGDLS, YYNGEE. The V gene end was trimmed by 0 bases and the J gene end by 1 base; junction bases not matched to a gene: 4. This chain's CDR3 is CASSVAGQGAANTEAFF. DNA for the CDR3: TGTGCCAGCAGCGTAGCGGGACAGGGGGCAGCGAACACTGAAGCTTTCTTT.

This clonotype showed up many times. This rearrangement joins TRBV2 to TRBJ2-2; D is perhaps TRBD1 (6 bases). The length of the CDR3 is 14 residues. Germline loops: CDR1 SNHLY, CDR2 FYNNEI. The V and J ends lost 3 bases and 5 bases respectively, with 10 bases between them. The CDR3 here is CASSEVRGTGELFF. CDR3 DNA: TGTGCCAGCAGTGAGGTCAGGGGAACCGGGGAGCTGTTTTTT.

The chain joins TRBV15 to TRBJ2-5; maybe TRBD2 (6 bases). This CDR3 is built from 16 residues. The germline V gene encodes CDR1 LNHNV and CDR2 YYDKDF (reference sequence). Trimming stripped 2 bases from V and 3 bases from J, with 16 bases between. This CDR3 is CATSRLNTRTKETQYF. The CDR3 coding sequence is TGTGCCACCAGCAGACTTAATACGAGGACTAAAGAGACCCAGTACTTC.

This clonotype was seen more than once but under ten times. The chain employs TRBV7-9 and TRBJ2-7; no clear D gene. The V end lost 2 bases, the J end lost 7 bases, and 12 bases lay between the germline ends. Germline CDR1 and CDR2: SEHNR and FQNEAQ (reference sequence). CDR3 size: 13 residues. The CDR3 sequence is CASSLMLGNEQYF. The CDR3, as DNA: TGTGCCAGCAGCTTAATGTTGGGCAATGAGCAGTACTTC.

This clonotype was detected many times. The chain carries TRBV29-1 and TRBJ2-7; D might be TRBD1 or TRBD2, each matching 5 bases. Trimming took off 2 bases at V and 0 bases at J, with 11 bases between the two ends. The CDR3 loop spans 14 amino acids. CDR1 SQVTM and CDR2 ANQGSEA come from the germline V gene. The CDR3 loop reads CSVEPGPSSYEQYF. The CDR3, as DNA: TGCAGCGTTGAACCGGGGCCAAGCTCCTACGAGCAGTACTTC.